This T cell receptor (beta chain) was identified during a study of T cells after yellow fever vaccination. Deletions cut 1 base from V and 0 bases from J, with 9 bases between. The CDR3 has 16 residues. Overall study results and limits: Reappearing after the booster were most of the clones from primary vaccination (roughly 96% CD4, around 88% CD8). Clonotypes found in both CD4 and CD8 compartments made up a small share.

On this clonotype: Its antigen is currently unknown.

A universal primer site and UMIs were added as TCR cDNA was made by 5'RACE template switching. One entry per CDR3 protein, called by TCRdb with MiXCR from the 5' RACE reads. Seen here are approximately 510,000 distinct CDR3 sequences, 20% to 25% observed once, and the top ten hold about a sixth. This specimen was PBMCs, taken about 21 days after the first yellow fever vaccination. This receptor was obtained from a man aged 18 to 30 who received the YFV17D yellow fever vaccine. This chain uses TRBV12-3 or TRBV12-4 with TRBJ2-2; D unclear. In nucleotides, the CDR3 is TGTGCCAGCAGTTTAGGGCAGGTCGCGAACACCGGGGAGCTGTTTTTT. It codes for CASSLGQVANTGELFF.